The 7 T cell receptor beta chains presented below share a single source sample, sequenced in a study of shared T cell receptors in the human thymus. Data came from immunoSEQ multiplex PCR; TCRdb stores just in-frame clones and leaves some out. The sample lists approximately 580,000 clones; approximately 80% were seen once. The sample was also linked to a second study, of human thymus T cells.

The sample was thymocytes. The receptors were sampled from a boy younger than two with a congenital heart defect.

This chain connects TRBV6-6 to TRBJ1-1, with D possibly being TRBD1 (6 bases). CDR1 MNHNY and CDR2 SVGAGI come from the germline V gene (reference sequence). There are 16 residues in the CDR3. The germline V and J ends were trimmed by 2 bases and 0 bases, with 13 bases remaining between them. In DNA, the CDR3 is TGTGCCAGCAGTTACGATCGTGGGGGCGTGAACACTGAAGCTTTCTTT. Its translation: CASSYDRGGVNTEAFF.

This chain uses TRBV7-6 with TRBJ1-1; D remains ambiguous. Germline V gene lookup returns CDR1 SGHVS and CDR2 FNYEAQ. The CDR3 loop spans 13 amino acids. V lost 5 bases and J lost 4, with 11 bases in between. CDR3 sequence (DNA): TGTGCCAGCAGCCGGGAGTCGAGCACTGAAGCTTTCTTT. Protein product: CASSRESSTEAFF.

The chain employs TRBV27 and TRBJ2-7, with D maybe TRBD2 (5 bases). CDR3 length: 17 amino acids. Germline V gene data show CDR1 as MNHEY and CDR2 as SMNVEV (reference sequence). V was pared by 5 bases and J by 5 bases, with 25 bases between. The CDR3 protein is CASSPYSLPYGVHEQYF. The CDR3 bases are TGTGCCAGCAGTCCTTACTCCCTTCCGTACGGGGTCCACGAGCAGTACTTC.

V gene TRBV6-1 combines with J gene TRBJ1-2; D remains ambiguous. The CDR3 has 14 residues. Germline V lookup: CDR1 MNHNS, CDR2 SASEGT. V was pared by 2 bases and J by 7 bases, with 14 bases between. The CDR3 here is CASSESTLGCGYTF. The CDR3 nucleotides are TGTGCCAGCAGTGAATCGACACTGGGCTGTGGCTACACCTTC.

V and J are TRBV7-6 and TRBJ2-3, with 11 nucleotides matching TRBD2. Germline V gives CDR1 SGHVS, CDR2 FNYEAQ. The trim removed 1 base at V and 7 bases at J, leaving 16 bases unmatched. This CDR3 is 19 amino acids long. CDR3 bases: TGTGCCAGCAGCTTAGTGGGCCCTCTACTAGCGGGAGTACGAAATACGCAGTATTTT. Amino acids: CASSLVGPLLAGVRNTQYF.

This clone has only a few counts. The V and J genes are TRBV14 and TRBJ2-7; no definite D call. Germline loops: CDR1 SGHDN, CDR2 FVKESK. CDR3 size: 12 residues. CDR3 sequence: CASSQNGHGWRV. CDR3 nucleotide sequence: TGTGCCAGCAGCCAAAATGGTCACGGTTGGCGGGTC.

The chain couples TRBV19 to TRBJ2-2; TRBD1 matches at 9 bases. J gave up 6 bases and V 6 bases, and 8 bases lay outside the gene matches. Germline V gives CDR1 LNHDA, CDR2 SQIVND (reference sequence). CDR3 size: 15 residues. CDR3 protein: CASRTPGQGAGELFF. CDR3 DNA sequence: TGTGCCAGTAGGACTCCGGGACAGGGCGCCGGGGAGCTGTTTTTT.